This T cell receptor beta chain is from a study of response to subunit inactivated influenza vaccine. A few counts support this clonotype. Germline lookup yields CDR1 MNHNS and CDR2 SASEGT. Deletions cut 6 bases from V and 11 bases from J, with 17 bases between. This CDR3 contains 13 residues. TCRdb re-derived calls from the RT-PCR reads in MiXCR, one entry per CDR3 protein. The data show about 570,000 distinct CDR3 sequences, about 11% seen once. This sample also belongs to another study, concerning T cells expressing NK-cell markers. From that study: Making the TCR beta cDNA relied on 5'RACE template switching with UMIs. Restriction of the sorted population to alpha-beta TCR T cells was achieved in several experiments with an anti-gamma-delta TCR antibody.

This TCR derives from a man aged 45-60 years who received an inactivated influenza vaccine. The sequences come from PBMCs from blood, collected on the day of vaccination. The chain links TRBV6-1 to TRBJ1-3; a weak D match, TRBD1 (5 bases). This chain's CDR3 is CASSPGAASPIYF. Written as DNA, the CDR3 is TGTGCCAGCAGCCCCGGGGCCGCGTCCCCCATATATTTT.